What follows are 3 T cell receptor beta chains derived from one specimen sequenced in a study of OX40 agonist ivuxolimab in advanced cancers. Method: immunoSEQ multiplex PCR; TCRdb's copy keeps in-frame clones and lacks some. The data contain 25,000 to 30,000 clones, around 84% of them seen just once; the ten biggest clones take up roughly 19%. The sample in question was CD4+ or CD8+ T cells sorted from blood, obtained in a trial of the OX40 agonist ivuxolimab. Every receptor here comes from an adult with an advanced solid tumor such as melanoma, head and neck, liver or kidney cancer.

This sequence joins TRBV10-2 and TRBJ2-7; D is undetermined. Germline CDR1 is WSHSY and CDR2 is SAAADI. The germline V and J ends were trimmed by 7 bases and 9 bases, with 13 bases remaining between them. The CDR3 is made up of 11 amino acids. The CDR3 is CASKGSRGQYF. CDR3 nucleotide sequence: TGCGCCAGCAAAGGGTCCCGAGGGCAGTACTTC.

The genes are TRBV7-9 and TRBJ2-5; 9 bases map to TRBD2. CDR3 size: 16 residues. V lost 0 bases and J lost 5; bases outside the gene matches: 7. CDR1 and CDR2 (germline): SEHNR, FQNEAQ (reference sequence). The chain's CDR3 is CASSLAFGREGETQYF. Written as DNA, the CDR3 is TGTGCCAGCAGCTTAGCGTTCGGGCGGGAGGGGGAGACCCAGTACTTC.

V is TRBV4-1 and J is TRBJ2-7, with D hard to call. V shed 0 bases and J shed 3 bases, with 15 bases lying between them. Germline V gives CDR1 MGHRA, CDR2 YSYEKL. This CDR3 spans 16 amino acids. For the CDR3, the DNA is TGCGCCAGCAGCCAAGATTTGGCCTACCCGAACTACGAGCAGTACTTC. Protein product: CASSQDLAYPNYEQYF.